Listed here are 10 T cell receptor beta chains from one sample, sequenced in a study of cytomegalovirus exposure and HLA in healthy donors. Both 60 Vbeta primers and 13 Jbeta primers went into the PCR. Sequencing used immunoSEQ multiplex PCR; TCRdb keeps in-frame clones, though not all of them. The sample has 150,000 to 200,000 clones, almost 85% seen once. Sample: PBMCs. These receptors were collected from a boy aged 5-17 years in good health and CMV-seronegative.

The chain joins TRBV14 to TRBJ2-7, with 7 bases aligning to TRBD1. The V gene end was trimmed by 4 bases and the J gene end by 8 bases; junction bases not matched to a gene: 8. Germline-derived CDR1 and CDR2 are SGHDN and FVKESK. There are 13 residues in the CDR3. CDR3 region: CASSLELQGKQYF. CDR3 DNA sequence: TGTGCCAGCAGCCTAGAATTACAGGGGAAGCAGTACTTC. Variable domain in full (rest from reference TRBV14 and TRBJ2-7): EAGVTQFPSHSVIEKGQTVTLRCDPISGHDNLYWYRRVMGKEIKFLLHFVKESKQDESGMPNNRFLAERTGGTYSTLKVQPAELEDSGVYFCASSLELQGKQYFGPGTRLTVT.

This clone occurred once. The chain links TRBV9 to TRBJ1-2; possibly TRBD1 for D (5 bases). The CDR3 covers 12 residues. Trimming removed 4 bases from V and 8 bases from J, with 12 bases in between. The germline gives CDR1 SGDLS, CDR2 YYNGEE. Here the CDR3 reads CASSPREGGYTF. CDR3 bases: TGTGCCAGCAGCCCCAGGGAGGGCGGCTACACCTTC. Full variable domain (remainder filled in from reference TRBV9 and TRBJ1-2): DSGVTQTPKHLITATGQRVTLRCSPRSGDLSVYWYQQSLDQGLQFLIQYYNGEERAKGNILERFSAQQFPDLHSELNLSSLELGDSALYFCASSPREGGYTFGSGTRLTVV.

For this clone: The sample has other DNA sequences that encode this CDR3 too. V and J are TRBV7-2 and TRBJ2-7; TRBD2 agrees at 7 bases. Trimming removed 3 bases from V and 4 bases from J; junction bases left unmatched: 6. Per germline, CDR1 SGHTA and CDR2 FQGNSA. The CDR3 has 14 residues. The chain's CDR3 is CASSLGGGGYEQYF. CDR3 DNA: TGTGCCAGCAGCTTGGGAGGCGGGGGTTACGAGCAGTACTTC.

This clone was detected only a few times. The genes are TRBV6-6 and TRBJ1-2; D possibly corresponds to TRBD1 (5 bases). The CDR3 contains 14 residues. V gave up 5 bases and J gave up 7 bases, with 17 bases separating them. The germline V gene encodes CDR1 MNHNY and CDR2 SVGAGI (reference sequence). The CDR3 sequence: CASSRDGRGGGYTF. CDR3 nucleotide sequence: TGTGCCAGCAGTCGGGACGGTCGGGGGGGTGGCTACACCTTC.

This clone was recorded only once. The chain links TRBV27 to TRBJ2-3, with a tentative D call TRBD2 (6 bases). This CDR3 has 14 residues. Germline CDR1 MNHEY, CDR2 SMNVEV (reference sequence). V shed 2 bases and J shed 3 bases, with 9 bases lying between them. CDR3 protein: CASSLELATDTQYF. For the CDR3, the DNA is TGTGCCAGCAGTTTAGAACTAGCAACAGATACGCAGTATTTT.

This clone was counted a few times. This chain uses TRBV5-6 with TRBJ2-5, with TRBD2 matching over 7 bases. Germline-derived CDR1 and CDR2 are SGHDT and YYEEEE. V gave up 2 bases and J gave up 5 bases; unmatched junction bases: 12. CDR3 size: 16 residues. For the CDR3, the DNA is TGTGCCAGCAGCTTAGGACTAGAAGAAGCAAGCGAGACCCAGTACTTC. Translated: CASSLGLEEASETQYF.

The genes are TRBV7-9 and TRBJ2-3; 9 nucleotides agree with TRBD2. Germline V gives CDR1 SEHNR, CDR2 FQNEAQ (reference sequence). V gave up 0 bases and J gave up 5 bases; unmatched junction bases: 3. This CDR3 is built from 15 residues. The CDR3: CASSLASGRGDTQYF. In DNA, the CDR3 is TGTGCCAGCAGCTTAGCTAGCGGGAGAGGAGATACGCAGTATTTT.

The chain uses TRBV5-6 and TRBJ1-3, with 7 bases lining up with TRBD1. J gave up 4 bases and V 0 bases, and 7 bases lay outside the gene matches. In germline, CDR1 is SGHDT, CDR2 YYEEEE. The CDR3 has 16 residues. The CDR3 reads CASSLGYRGRGNTIYF. CDR3 coding DNA: TGTGCCAGCAGCTTGGGATACAGGGGTAGGGGAAACACCATATATTTT.

The chain couples TRBV29-1 to TRBJ2-7, with D unclear. Trimming left V 1 base short and J 6 bases short, with 7 bases between. The germline CDR1 and CDR2 sequences are SQVTM and ANQGSEA. The CDR3 is 11 amino acids. For the CDR3, the DNA is TGCAGCGTTGAAGCTTCCCTCGAGCAGTACTTC. Its protein is CSVEASLEQYF.

The CDR3 here is CASSPTVGRRGTDTQYF. DNA of the CDR3: TGTGCCAGCAGCCCTACGGTGGGTAGGAGAGGCACAGATACGCAGTATTTT. The chain combines TRBV5-6 with TRBJ2-3; D gene unclear. The CDR3 runs to 17 residues. The germline gives CDR1 SGHDT, CDR2 YYEEEE. Between the trimmed V and J ends, which lost 4 bases and 1 base, there was a span of 19 bases.